The 18 T cell receptor beta chains reported below all come from one sample, sequenced in a study of CD8 T cells in Susac syndrome. RNA amounts of roughly 0.5 to 1 ug underwent reverse transcription with random hexamers. TCRdb itself ran the immunoSEQ multiplex PCR reads through MiXCR, one entry per CDR3 protein. This sample carries about 300,000 distinct CDR3 sequences, around 92% of them seen once, and the ten largest clones take over 0.065%. The specimen was CD4+ T cells from PBMCs. Every receptor here comes from a human donor with multiple sclerosis.

The V and J genes are TRBV2 and TRBJ1-1; TRBD1 is a possible D gene (5 bases). CDR3 length: 14 amino acids. Germline V CDR1 and CDR2: SNHLY, FYNNEI. V gave up 6 bases and J gave up 4 bases, with 15 bases separating them. DNA for the CDR3: TGTGCCAGCAGGGTCGACAGCGCGGGCACTGAAGCTTTCTTT. As protein: CASRVDSAGTEAFF.

V is TRBV20-1 and J is TRBJ2-7, with D maybe TRBD2 (6 bases). Trimming left V 1 base short and J 4 bases short, with 14 bases between. There are 14 residues in the CDR3. The V gene's germline CDR1 is DFQATT and CDR2 SNEGSKA (reference sequence). In DNA form, the CDR3 reads TGCAGTGCTAGAGGGGCGGGGCGGATATACGAGCAGTACTTC. Protein sequence: CSARGAGRIYEQYF.

The gene calls are TRBV6-2 or TRBV6-3 and TRBJ2-7; either TRBD1 or TRBD2 may fit D (5 bases each). The germline V and J ends were trimmed by 6 bases and 4 bases, with 10 bases remaining between them. The CDR3 consists of 12 residues. Germline CDR1 reads MNHEY; CDR2 reads SVGEGT. The CDR3 loop reads CASSRDLYEQYF. In DNA, the CDR3 is TGTGCCAGCAGCCGGGACCTATACGAGCAGTACTTC.

This chain links TRBV4-2 with TRBJ2-1, with unresolved D. This CDR3 region has 16 residues. The V and J ends lost 3 bases and 3 bases respectively, with 15 bases between them. Per the germline V gene, CDR1 is LGHNA and CDR2 is YNFKEQ. CDR3 sequence (DNA): TGTGCCAGCAGCCAGGCGTGGCGTGGCGTCTACAATGAGCAGTTCTTC. Amino acids: CASSQAWRGVYNEQFF.

The chain carries TRBV7-9 and TRBJ1-5; D perhaps matches TRBD1 (5 bases). Trimming took 5 bases from V and 3 from J, leaving 11 bases between them. CDR1 is SEHNR and CDR2 is FQNEAQ in the germline V gene (reference sequence). The CDR3 covers 14 residues. CDR3 DNA sequence: TGTGCCAGCAGCCTTTCGGGGGACAATCAGCCCCAGCATTTT. This gives the protein CASSLSGDNQPQHF.

This rearrangement joins TRBV6-2 or TRBV6-3 to TRBJ2-1, with D uncertain. The CDR3 totals 11 residues. Between the trimmed V and J ends, which lost 6 bases and 8 bases, there was a span of 8 bases. CDR1 and CDR2 (germline): MNHEY, SVGEGT. CDR3 region: CASSLLHEQFF. Written as DNA, the CDR3 is TGTGCCAGCAGCCTACTCCATGAGCAGTTCTTC.

This chain joins TRBV15 and TRBJ2-7; D call uncertain. The CDR3 has 15 amino acids. Germline CDR1 is LNHNV and CDR2 is YYDKDF (reference sequence). The V and J ends lost 0 bases and 0 bases respectively, with 9 bases between them. As DNA, the CDR3 is TGTGCCACCAGCAGAGATCGAGAGGCCTCCTACGAGCAGTACTTC. Encoded protein: CATSRDREASYEQYF.

The chain is built from TRBV7-2 and TRBJ2-2; 7 bases align to TRBD2. Trimming took 2 bases from V and 1 from J; bases not matched to a gene: 1. The CDR3 is 15 amino acids. The germline CDR1 and CDR2 sequences are SGHTA and FQGNSA. The CDR3: CASSLSSGNTGELFF. The CDR3 nucleotides are TGTGCCAGCAGCTTATCTAGCGGGAACACCGGGGAGCTGTTTTTT.

V usage is TRBV6-2 or TRBV6-3 and J usage is TRBJ2-7; 10 nucleotides match TRBD1. With V trimmed by 5 bases and J by 3 bases, 7 bases remained unmatched. This CDR3 is 15 amino acids long. Looked up from germline, CDR1 is MNHEY and CDR2 is SVGEGT. The CDR3 nucleotides read TGTGCCAGCAGTCCAGGACAGGGGGTTGACTACGAGCAGTACTTC. Its protein product is CASSPGQGVDYEQYF.

V and J are TRBV7-8 and TRBJ1-3, with D possibly matching TRBD1 (5 bases). Germline assignment: CDR1 SGHVS and CDR2 FQNEAQ. V lost 1 base, J lost 2 bases, and 9 bases lay in between. CDR3 length: 15 residues. CDR3 in amino acids: CASSLGPTAGNTIYF. The CDR3 DNA sequence: TGTGCCAGCAGCTTAGGTCCGACAGCTGGAAACACCATATATTTT.

This chain links TRBV7-9 with TRBJ2-1; 8 positions agree with TRBD2. CDR3 size: 17 residues. The trim removed 3 bases at V and 2 bases at J, leaving 9 bases unmatched. Germline CDR1 is SEHNR and CDR2 is FQNEAQ (reference sequence). The CDR3 reads CASSFSIAGRPYNEQFF. CDR3 sequence (DNA): TGTGCCAGCAGCTTCTCGATAGCGGGACGGCCCTACAATGAGCAGTTCTTC.

This chain connects TRBV6-2 or TRBV6-3 to TRBJ2-1, with TRBD2 identical over 14 bases. In germline, CDR1 is MNHEY, CDR2 SVGEGT. The CDR3 sequence is 14 residues long. V shed 6 bases, J shed 8 bases, and the junction held 3 bases outside the gene matches. The CDR3 spells CASRGTSGSDEQFF. DNA of the CDR3: TGTGCCAGCAGGGGGACTAGCGGGAGTGATGAGCAGTTCTTC.

The chain employs TRBV5-1 and TRBJ2-5; 7 nucleotides align to TRBD1. This CDR3 spans 15 amino acids. V lost 1 base and J lost 5; bases outside the gene matches: 8. Germline V CDR1 and CDR2: SGHRS, YFSETQ. CDR3 DNA sequence: TGCGCCAGCAGCTTGAACAGGGGTGGCAGGGAGACCCAGTACTTC. This encodes CASSLNRGGRETQYF.

V is TRBV20-1 and J is TRBJ2-1; 8 bases line up with TRBD2. Trimming removed 1 base from V and 6 bases from J; junction bases left unmatched: 11. Germline-derived CDR1 and CDR2 are DFQATT and SNEGSKA (reference sequence). The CDR3 loop spans 16 amino acids. The CDR3 bases are TGCAGTGCTAGAGGAGCCGGGGCGGGGGGCACCAATGAGCAGTTCTTC. Its protein is CSARGAGAGGTNEQFF.

This clonotype has only one observation. The rearrangement links TRBV12-3 or TRBV12-4 to TRBJ1-2; D ambiguous. V lost 6 bases and J lost 8, with 10 bases in between. This CDR3 region has 11 residues. Written as DNA, the CDR3 is TGTGCCAGCAGCCGGGCGGGCGGCTACACCTTC. It yields the protein CASSRAGGYTF.

The chain is built from TRBV13 and TRBJ2-2, with 8 bases matching TRBD1. CDR1 and CDR2 (germline): PRHDT, FYEKMQ (reference sequence). The CDR3 totals 15 residues. V shed 5 bases and J 8 bases; nucleotides not matched to a gene: 10. CDR3 region: CASSPTDRGGGELFF. The CDR3 bases are TGTGCCAGCAGCCCGACCGACAGGGGAGGTGGGGAGCTGTTTTTT.

This clonotype was seen a few times. The chain uses TRBV29-1 and TRBJ2-7; 9 bases agree with TRBD2. This CDR3 region has 16 residues. Trimming at V came to 4 bases and at J to 2 bases, leaving 12 bases not matched to a gene. Per the germline V gene, CDR1 is SQVTM and CDR2 is ANQGSEA. The CDR3 protein is CSVGALRASGTYEQYF. Here the CDR3 DNA reads TGCAGCGTTGGGGCTCTACGCGCTAGCGGGACCTACGAGCAGTACTTC.

The genes are TRBV4-1 and TRBJ2-5; TRBD2 matches 10 bases. The CDR3 contains 15 residues. Germline loops: CDR1 MGHRA, CDR2 YSYEKL. V lost 2 bases to trimming and J lost 1 base; unmatched junction nucleotides: 1. The CDR3 reads CASSQLAGAQETQYF. The CDR3, as DNA: TGCGCCAGCAGCCAACTAGCGGGAGCCCAAGAGACCCAGTACTTC.